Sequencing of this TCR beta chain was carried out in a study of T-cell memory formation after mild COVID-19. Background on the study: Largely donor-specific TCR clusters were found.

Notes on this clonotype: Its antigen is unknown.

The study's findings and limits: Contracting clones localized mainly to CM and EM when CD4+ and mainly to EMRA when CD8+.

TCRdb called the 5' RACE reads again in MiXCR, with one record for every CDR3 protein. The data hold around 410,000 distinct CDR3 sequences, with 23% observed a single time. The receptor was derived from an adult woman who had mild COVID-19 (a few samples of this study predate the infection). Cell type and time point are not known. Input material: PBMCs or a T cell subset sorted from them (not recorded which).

The CDR3 DNA follows: TGTGCCAGCAGTAAGGGGACACTAGGCTACGAGCAGTACTTC. Its translation: CASSKGTLGYEQYF. The rearrangement uses TRBV27 and TRBJ2-7; tentatively, D is TRBD1 (6 bases). Germline values: CDR1 MNHEY, CDR2 SMNVEV (reference sequence). The CDR3 sequence is 14 residues long. Trimming stripped 5 bases from V and 3 bases from J, with 14 bases between.